Listed below are T cell receptor beta chains from one sample, sequenced in a study of CD8 T cells in ankylosing spondylitis. MiXCR, run by TCRdb on the 5' RACE reads, gives a single entry per CDR3 protein. The data show about 35,000 distinct CDR3 sequences, 10% seen once. The sample consisted of blood, either unsorted or a sorted T cell fraction (not recorded which). The receptors originated from a male donor with ankylosing spondylitis or in good health (not recorded which). CDR3s include the opening cysteine and the closing phenylalanine or tryptophan. A D gene is named only where the DNA matches it firmly. Some rows mark clone size as missing; the rest say once, few, many or name a class of expanded clone.

CDR3 DNA: TGCAGTGCTAGAGTGCCTGACAGGGGACTATACGAGCAGTACTTC
CDR3 protein: CSARVPDRGLYEQYF
clone size: many
V gene: TRBV20-1
J gene: TRBJ2-7
D gene: .

CDR3 DNA: TGTGCCAGCGCTCGAGGCAGGAGCTATGGCTACACCTTC
CDR3 protein: CASARGRSYGYTF
clone size: many
V gene: TRBV27
J gene: TRBJ1-2
D gene: .

CDR3 DNA: TGCGCCAGCAGCTTACTAGCGGGAGGGCCCTCGTCGTACGAGCAGTACTTC
CDR3 protein: CASSLLAGGPSSYEQYF
clone size: many
V gene: TRBV5-1
J gene: TRBJ2-7
D gene: TRBD2

CDR3 DNA: TGCAGCGCAACAGGGGATTTGGTGACCCAGTACTTC
CDR3 protein: CSATGDLVTQYF
clone size: .
V gene: TRBV29-1
J gene: TRBJ2-5
D gene: TRBD1

CDR3 DNA: TGCAGTGCTAGAGACACAGGGTTTACAGCCTACGAGCAGTACTTC
CDR3 protein: CSARDTGFTAYEQYF
clone size: many
V gene: TRBV20-1
J gene: TRBJ2-7
D gene: .

CDR3 DNA: TGTGCCAGCAGTTTATTGAGTTTCGGCAATCAGCCCCAGCATTTT
CDR3 protein: CASSLLSFGNQPQHF
clone size: many
V gene: TRBV28
J gene: TRBJ1-5
D gene: .

CDR3 DNA: TGTGCCAGCAGCCCTGCGGGGACAATAACATACGAGCAGTACTTC
CDR3 protein: CASSPAGTITYEQYF
clone size: many
V gene: TRBV4-2
J gene: TRBJ2-7
D gene: .

CDR3 DNA: TGCAGCGTTGAAGATAAAATAGATACGCAGTATTTT
CDR3 protein: CSVEDKIDTQYF
clone size: many
V gene: TRBV29-1
J gene: TRBJ2-3
D gene: .

CDR3 DNA: TGTGCCAGCAGAGAAGGGACAGTCGGCGGGGAGCTGTTTTTT
CDR3 protein: CASREGTVGGELFF
clone size: .
V gene: TRBV2
J gene: TRBJ2-2
D gene: TRBD1

CDR3 DNA: TGTGCCAGCAGCCCCGGGGTGAGGGGGAGTGAAGCTTTCTTT
CDR3 protein: CASSPGVRGSEAFF
clone size: many
V gene: TRBV11-2
J gene: TRBJ1-1
D gene: .

CDR3 DNA: TGTGCCAGCAGTGAGCAGGGGGTCACCGGGGAGCTGTTTTTT
CDR3 protein: CASSEQGVTGELFF
clone size: many
V gene: TRBV9
J gene: TRBJ2-2
D gene: TRBD1

CDR3 DNA: TGTGCCAGCAGTCTGACTCGACGGGGTTCCAATGAGCAGTTCTTC
CDR3 protein: CASSLTRRGSNEQFF
clone size: many
V gene: TRBV12-3/TRBV12-4
J gene: TRBJ2-1
D gene: .

CDR3 DNA: TGCGCCAGCAGCTTGGGGGTTACCCGAGATACGCAGTATTTT
CDR3 protein: CASSLGVTRDTQYF
clone size: .
V gene: TRBV5-1
J gene: TRBJ2-3
D gene: .

CDR3 DNA: TGTGCCAGCAGCCAAGCCGGGACTGGCTACGAGCAGTACTTC
CDR3 protein: CASSQAGTGYEQYF
clone size: once
V gene: TRBV14
J gene: TRBJ2-7
D gene: .

CDR3 DNA: TGCGCCAGCAGCCAAGACTGGCAGTATAATTCACCCCTCCACTTT
CDR3 protein: CASSQDWQYNSPLHF
clone size: few
V gene: TRBV4-3
J gene: TRBJ1-6
D gene: .

CDR3 DNA: TGTGCCACCAGCAGCAGACAGGGAACTGTCACAGATACGCAGTATTTT
CDR3 protein: CATSSRQGTVTDTQYF
clone size: many
V gene: TRBV15
J gene: TRBJ2-3
D gene: TRBD1

CDR3 DNA: TGTGCCACCAGCAGAGGGACATTCGGAGCCACCATTCAGTACTTC
CDR3 protein: CATSRGTFGATIQYF
clone size: .
V gene: TRBV15
J gene: TRBJ2-4
D gene: .

CDR3 DNA: TGTGCCAGCAGCGTAGACAGGGTGCCCCAAGAGACCCAGTACTTC
CDR3 protein: CASSVDRVPQETQYF
clone size: .
V gene: TRBV9
J gene: TRBJ2-5
D gene: .

CDR3 DNA: TGTGCCAGCAGTTACGTCCCCGGCCTGGGGGATCGGGTCTACGAGCAGTACTTC
CDR3 protein: CASSYVPGLGDRVYEQYF
clone size: many
V gene: TRBV6-5
J gene: TRBJ2-7
D gene: .

CDR3 DNA: TGTGCCAGCAGTTTGACAGATACGCAGTATTTT
CDR3 protein: CASSLTDTQYF
clone size: many
V gene: TRBV12-3/TRBV12-4
J gene: TRBJ2-3
D gene: .

CDR3 DNA: TGCAGTGCTTTCGACAGACACAATCAGCCCCAGCATTTT
CDR3 protein: CSAFDRHNQPQHF
clone size: many
V gene: TRBV20-1
J gene: TRBJ1-5
D gene: .

CDR3 DNA: TGTGCCAGCAGCCAGACCGGGACTAGCGGCTACAATGAGCAGTTCTTC
CDR3 protein: CASSQTGTSGYNEQFF
clone size: .
V gene: TRBV14
J gene: TRBJ2-1
D gene: TRBD2

CDR3 DNA: TGTGCCAGTCAAGGGTCCGGGCGCTCCTACAATGAGCAGTTCTTC
CDR3 protein: CASQGSGRSYNEQFF
clone size: few
V gene: TRBV19
J gene: TRBJ2-1
D gene: .

CDR3 DNA: TGTGCCAGCAGCCAAGATAAGGGGGGATTGACAGATACGCAGTATTTT
CDR3 protein: CASSQDKGGLTDTQYF
clone size: few
V gene: TRBV3-1
J gene: TRBJ2-3
D gene: .

CDR3 DNA: TGTGCCAGCAGCGCTACGACAGGGTCCGAGCAGTTCTTC
CDR3 protein: CASSATTGSEQFF
clone size: many
V gene: TRBV7-3
J gene: TRBJ2-1
D gene: TRBD1

CDR3 DNA: TGTGCCAGCTCTAAACGCTGGGACACCTCCTACGAGCAGTACTTC
CDR3 protein: CASSKRWDTSYEQYF
clone size: many
V gene: TRBV18
J gene: TRBJ2-7
D gene: .

CDR3 DNA: TGCAGCGTAGCTAGCGGGACGTTAGTTGAGCAGTTCTTC
CDR3 protein: CSVASGTLVEQFF
clone size: many
V gene: TRBV29-1
J gene: TRBJ2-1
D gene: TRBD2

CDR3 DNA: TGCGCCAGCAAGAGGGAGAGCTCCTACAATGAGCAGTTCTTC
CDR3 protein: CASKRESSYNEQFF
clone size: .
V gene: TRBV5-1
J gene: TRBJ2-1
D gene: .

CDR3 DNA: TGCGCCAGCAGCTCCGCCCCAGGGATCGCCCGGGGGCGGGAGATCGTCACGCAGTATTTT
CDR3 protein: CASSSAPGIARGREIVTQYF
clone size: .
V gene: TRBV5-1
J gene: TRBJ2-3
D gene: .